This T cell receptor (beta chain) was sequenced in a study of cytomegalovirus exposure and HLA in healthy donors. Clones were read by immunoSEQ multiplex PCR, and TCRdb kept only the in-frame ones, dropping some. The sample shows about 200,000 clones, about 84% of them seen only once. The donors were in the approximately 120-subject validation cohort; that cohort was separate from the approximately 700-subject first cohort. This clone has only a few counts. The antigen is undetermined. Overall study results and limits: The investigators catalogued 150 to 200 TCR beta chains as cytomegalovirus-associated. The CMV antigen specificity of a few CMV-associated chains was confirmed through in vitro analysis. Generally TCR sequences proved uncommon, though certain public TCRs appeared in numerous donors.

J lost 4 bases, V lost 9 bases, and 5 bases had no gene match. This CDR3 comprises 12 residues. Germline loops: CDR1 SNHLY, CDR2 FYNNEI. The chain couples TRBV2 to TRBJ1-2; TRBD1 aligns across 7 bases. The sample comprised PBMCs. This receptor was obtained from a young woman in good health and CMV-seronegative. The CDR3 nucleotides are TGTGCCAGAGGGGACAGCCCCTATGGCTACACCTTC. Translated: CARGDSPYGYTF.